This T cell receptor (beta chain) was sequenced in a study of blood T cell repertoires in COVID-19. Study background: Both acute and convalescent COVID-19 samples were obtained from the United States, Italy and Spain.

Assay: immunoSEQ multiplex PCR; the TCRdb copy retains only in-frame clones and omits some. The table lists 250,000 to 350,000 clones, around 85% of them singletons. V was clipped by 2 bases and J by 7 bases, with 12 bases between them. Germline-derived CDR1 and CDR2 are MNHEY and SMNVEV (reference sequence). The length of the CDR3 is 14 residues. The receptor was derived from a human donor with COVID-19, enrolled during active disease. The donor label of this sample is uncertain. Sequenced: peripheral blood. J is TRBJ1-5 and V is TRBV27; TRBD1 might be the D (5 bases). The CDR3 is CASSLGRGGQPQHF. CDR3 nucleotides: TGTGCCAGCAGTTTAGGAAGGGGAGGACAGCCCCAGCATTTT.